This T cell receptor beta chain was captured in a study of shared clonotypes between healthy human individuals. Study results and limitations: Among the subsets, naive ones generally showed larger estimated richness than memory ones. Tissue TCR repertoires likely differ from these blood-only repertoires.

Produced via immunoSEQ multiplex PCR; TCRdb's table is partial and in-frame only. The table shows about 2 million clones, with about 95% occurring only once. Naive CD8 isolation took CD45RO-negative cells positively selected for CCR7 and excluded terminally differentiated effector memory CD45RA+ cells. About this clone itself: Its antigen is not known.

This TCR came from a man between 18 and 35 years old in good health. Material for sequencing was naive CD8+ T cells sorted from blood.

CDR3 coding DNA: TGTGCCAGCAGTGAAGTCAACAGAGAGCAGTACTTC. Translating it yields CASSEVNREQYF. This sequence joins TRBV6-1 and TRBJ2-7, with unresolved D. Per the germline V gene, CDR1 is MNHNS and CDR2 is SASEGT. The length of the CDR3 is 12 residues. Trimming shortened V by 1 base and J by 7 bases, and 8 bases separated the two germline ends.